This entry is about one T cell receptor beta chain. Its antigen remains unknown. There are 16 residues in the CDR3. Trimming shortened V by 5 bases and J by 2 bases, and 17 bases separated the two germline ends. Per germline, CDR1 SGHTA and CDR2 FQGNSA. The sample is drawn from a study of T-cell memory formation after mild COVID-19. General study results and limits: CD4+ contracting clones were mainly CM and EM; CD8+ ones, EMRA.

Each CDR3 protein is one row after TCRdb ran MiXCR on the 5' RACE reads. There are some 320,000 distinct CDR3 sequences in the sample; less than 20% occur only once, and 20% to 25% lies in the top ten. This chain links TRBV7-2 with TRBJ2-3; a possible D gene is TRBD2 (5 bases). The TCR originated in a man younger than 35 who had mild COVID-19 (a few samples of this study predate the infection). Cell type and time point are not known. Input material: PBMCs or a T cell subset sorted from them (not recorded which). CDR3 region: CASSPAEMPFTDTQYF. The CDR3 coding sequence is TGTGCCAGCAGCCCAGCGGAGATGCCCTTCACAGATACGCAGTATTTT.